What follows are 14 T cell receptor beta chains derived from one specimen sequenced in a study of cytomegalovirus exposure and HLA in healthy donors. A multiplex PCR was run with 60 Vbeta primers and 13 Jbeta primers. Clones were sequenced by immunoSEQ multiplex PCR, and TCRdb holds only the in-frame ones, with some missing. This sample yields some 210,000 clones, of which 75% to 80% are seen a single time; 2% to 2.5% belongs to the top ten. Source material: PBMCs. These receptors were obtained from a woman between 25 and 40 years old in good health and CMV-seropositive.

This clone was seen a few times. This sequence joins TRBV19 and TRBJ2-5, with 9 nucleotides matching TRBD2. Judging by the DNA end, TRBJ2-7 fits better; the J call may be wrong. CDR3 length: 14 amino acids. CDR1 is LNHDA, CDR2 SQIVND, per germline (reference sequence). This chain's CDR3 is CASKTSGDSYEQYF. Here the CDR3 DNA reads TGTGCCAGTAAGACTAGCGGAGACTCCTACGAGCAGTACTTC.

The rearrangement joins TRBV10-3 to TRBJ1-1; D ambiguous. Deletions cut 5 bases from V and 5 bases from J, with 12 bases between. The CDR3 is 13 residues long. The germline V gene encodes CDR1 ENHRY and CDR2 SYGVKD. The CDR3 spells CAISLEGGTEAFF. The CDR3 region has the DNA TGTGCCATCAGTTTGGAAGGAGGTACTGAAGCTTTCTTT.

This clone came up once. This chain connects TRBV19 to TRBJ2-7; 8 bases map to TRBD1. V gave up 3 bases and J gave up 1 base; unmatched junction bases: 8. The CDR3 consists of 16 residues. From germline, CDR1 is LNHDA and CDR2 SQIVND (reference sequence). The DNA of the CDR3 is TGTGCCAGTAGTATGAGGGGCCAGGGGGCGTCCTACGAGCAGTACTTC. This sequence encodes CASSMRGQGASYEQYF.

This rearrangement joins TRBV11-2 to TRBJ1-6; 7 bases agree with TRBD1. CDR1 and CDR2 from the germline V gene are SGHAT and FQNNGV. V shed 2 bases, J shed 7 bases, and the junction held 5 bases outside the gene matches. CDR3 length equals 15 residues. In nucleotides, the CDR3 is TGTGCCAGCAGCTTAAACACAGGGGCAAATTCACCCCTCCACTTT. Amino acid sequence: CASSLNTGANSPLHF.

This chain links TRBV19 with TRBJ1-4; a weak D match, TRBD1 (6 bases). The CDR3 length is 14 residues. Germline V gives CDR1 LNHDA, CDR2 SQIVND (reference sequence). V was trimmed by 4 bases and J by 4 bases, leaving 10 bases between them. CDR3 sequence (DNA): TGTGCCAGTAGTAGGACAGAGTTTAATGAAAAACTGTTTTTT. Amino acids: CASSRTEFNEKLFF. Based on the CDR3 plus reference TRBV19 and TRBJ1-4, the full variable domain is DGGITQSPKYLFRKEGQNVTLSCEQNLNHDAMYWYRQDPGQGLRLIYYSQIVNDFQKGDIAEGYSVSREKKESFPLTVTSAQKNPTAFYLCASSRTEFNEKLFFGSGTQLSVL.

V is TRBV19 and J is TRBJ1-5; the D is unclear. V lost 6 bases, J lost 0 bases, and 3 bases lay in between. CDR1 LNHDA and CDR2 SQIVND come from the germline V gene (reference sequence). The CDR3 contains 12 residues. In DNA, the CDR3 is TGTGCCAGTAGGGCTAGCAATCAGCCCCAGCATTTT. It specifies CASRASNQPQHF.

The chain has TRBV7-3 and TRBJ1-6; 7 nucleotides agree with TRBD1. Germline V CDR1 and CDR2: SGHTA, FQGTGA. After removal of 5 bases from V and 2 bases from J, the junction contained 15 bases not matched to a gene. This CDR3 has 19 residues. The CDR3 DNA reads as TGTGCCAGCAGCAGGGGAGACAGGGTTTTCGGAGCCTATAATTCACCCCTCCACTTT. This codes for CASSRGDRVFGAYNSPLHF. Full variable domain (missing parts from reference TRBV7-3 and TRBJ1-6): GAGVSQTPSNKVTEKGKYVELRCDPISGHTALYWYRQSLGQGPEFLIYFQGTGAADDSGLPNDRFFAVRPEGSVSTLKIQRTERGDSAVYLCASSRGDRVFGAYNSPLHFGNGTRLTVT.

The rearrangement uses TRBV9 and TRBJ2-5; D unclear. The V gene's germline CDR1 is SGDLS and CDR2 YYNGEE. V lost 0 bases to trimming and J lost 2 bases, with 8 bases between them. CDR3 size: 14 residues. The DNA for the CDR3 is TGTGCCAGCAGCGTAGACGGCAGGCAAGAGACCCAGTACTTC. Translating gives CASSVDGRQETQYF. The whole variable domain, filled in from reference TRBV9 and TRBJ2-5, reads DSGVTQTPKHLITATGQRVTLRCSPRSGDLSVYWYQQSLDQGLQFLIQYYNGEERAKGNILERFSAQQFPDLHSELNLSSLELGDSALYFCASSVDGRQETQYFGPGTRLLVL.

The gene calls are TRBV7-2 and TRBJ2-7; 8 bases are a match to TRBD1. The junction had 8 bases not matched to a gene; V was cut back by 5 bases and J by 2 bases. The CDR3 consists of 15 residues. CDR1 is SGHTA, CDR2 FQGNSA, per germline. In DNA form, the CDR3 reads TGTGCCAGCAGCCAACGACAGGGGAGCCCCTACGAGCAGTACTTC. Residues: CASSQRQGSPYEQYF.

The rearrangement joins TRBV19 to TRBJ2-1; 11 bases are a match to TRBD2. Germline loops: CDR1 LNHDA, CDR2 SQIVND (reference sequence). The CDR3 consists of 14 residues. The J segment lost 6 bases and the V segment lost 5 bases, leaving 3 bases of the junction unmatched. The CDR3: CASSYSGRANEQFF. The CDR3 DNA reads as TGTGCCAGTAGTTATAGCGGGAGGGCCAATGAGCAGTTCTTC.

The chain has TRBV2 and TRBJ1-1, with 7 bases identical to TRBD1. Germline V gene lookup returns CDR1 SNHLY and CDR2 FYNNEI. CDR3 length: 18 residues. Trimming at V came to 5 bases and at J to 1 base, leaving 16 bases not matched to a gene. The CDR3 nucleotides are TGTGCCAGCAGTCCTCTGGGACAGACCTACCGAGGGAACACTGAAGCTTTCTTT. Translating gives CASSPLGQTYRGNTEAFF.

The chain employs TRBV5-4 and TRBJ2-3, with 8 positions matching TRBD2. The ends lost 2 bases at V and 9 bases at J; junction bases unmatched: 5. Germline V gene sequence: CDR1 SGHNT, CDR2 YYREEE (reference sequence). The CDR3 totals 13 residues. The chain's CDR3 is CASSLGREATQYF. The DNA of the CDR3 is TGTGCCAGCAGCTTAGGGCGGGAGGCAACGCAGTATTTT. Supplemented by reference TRBV5-4 and TRBJ2-3, the full variable domain reads ETGVTQSPTHLIKTRGQQVTLRCSSQSGHNTVSWYQQALGQGPQFIFQYYREEENGRGNFPPRFSGLQFPNYSSELNVNALELDDSALYLCASSLGREATQYFGPGTRLTVL.

The chain uses TRBV28 and TRBJ1-2; 7 bases match TRBD1. CDR1 is MDHEN, CDR2 SYDVKM, per germline. V lost 3 bases and J lost 7; bases outside the gene matches: 14. The CDR3 totals 16 residues. The CDR3 protein is CASSFVNSQQGLGYTF. CDR3 bases: TGTGCCAGCAGTTTTGTAAACTCTCAACAGGGGCTTGGCTACACCTTC.

The rearrangement links TRBV11-2 to TRBJ2-3, with TRBD2 matching 8 bases. The trim removed 5 bases at V and 5 bases at J, leaving 6 bases unmatched. This CDR3 is built from 14 residues. From germline, CDR1 is SGHAT and CDR2 FQNNGV. The CDR3 DNA is TGTGCCAGCAGCCCCGGGACTAGAGAAGATACGCAGTATTTT. Protein sequence: CASSPGTREDTQYF.